The 9 T cell receptor beta chains in this list originate from one sample, sequenced in a study of OX40 agonist ivuxolimab in advanced cancers. Preparation of the library involved the immunoSEQ multiplex PCR assay. The source is immuneACCESS, and TCRdb retained only in-frame sequences with V and J called. Part of the clones is not carried over; for the studies checked, unresolved V genes explain less than half of this, and the remainder is unexplained. This sample gives some 80,000 clones in total; roughly nine tenths of them show up just once. The ten largest account for around 5.1% of the sample. This material consisted of CD4+ or CD8+ T cells sorted from blood, taken in a trial of the OX40 agonist ivuxolimab. These receptors were obtained from an adult with an advanced solid tumor such as melanoma, head and neck, liver or kidney cancer.

The gene calls are TRBV4-3 and TRBJ2-1; unclear D gene. Between the trimmed V and J ends, which lost 5 bases and 6 bases, there was a span of 11 bases. In germline, CDR1 is LGHNA, CDR2 YSLEER. CDR3 length equals 13 residues. The CDR3 is CASSNDKFNEQFF. As DNA, the CDR3 is TGCGCCAGCAGCAACGACAAATTCAATGAGCAGTTCTTC.

Notes on this clone: The same CDR3 is also encoded by other DNA sequences in this sample. The rearrangement uses TRBV6-5 and TRBJ2-3; D not resolved. The germline V gene has CDR1 MNHEY and CDR2 SVGAGI. Trimming took 5 bases from V and 1 from J, leaving 7 bases between them. The CDR3 runs to 13 residues. CDR3 region: CASSPPGTDTQYF. The CDR3 DNA is TGTGCCAGCAGTCCTCCCGGCACAGATACGCAGTATTTT.

In its sample, this clone is medium-sized (0.01 to 0.1%). The CDR3 sequence is CASWAGSVAEAFF. CDR3 coding DNA: TGTGCCAGTTGGGCCGGATCTGTCGCTGAAGCTTTCTTT. The genes are TRBV6-5 and TRBJ1-1, with no clear D. The V end was cut by 9 bases, the J end by 6 bases, with 17 bases between. The CDR3 runs 13 residues. CDR1 and CDR2 from the germline V gene are MNHEY and SVGAGI.

This rearrangement joins TRBV7-9 to TRBJ2-1, with a weak D call TRBD1 (5 bases). CDR1 is SEHNR, CDR2 FQNEAQ, per germline (reference sequence). The V gene lost 2 bases and the J gene lost 9 bases, with 8 bases spanning the gap. This CDR3 is built from 12 residues. The CDR3 protein is CASSLSRAEQFF. In DNA form, the CDR3 reads TGTGCCAGCAGCTTAAGCAGGGCTGAGCAGTTCTTC.

This clone was observed a single time. The rearrangement links TRBV18 to TRBJ2-2; possibly TRBD1 for D (6 bases). Trimming took off 5 bases at V and 3 bases at J, with 13 bases between the two ends. The CDR3 is made up of 15 amino acids. CDR1 and CDR2 from the germline V gene are KGHSH and LQKENI. CDR3 in amino acids: CASSLRQADTGELFF. In DNA form, the CDR3 reads TGTGCCAGCTCATTGCGACAGGCCGACACCGGGGAGCTGTTTTTT.

The gene calls are TRBV6-5 and TRBJ2-7; possible D gene TRBD1, 7 bases. The CDR3 length is 15 residues. V lost 5 bases and J lost 12, with 26 bases in between. Per the germline V gene, CDR1 is MNHEY and CDR2 is SVGAGI. The CDR3 here is CASSAGSGQPVKVYF. The DNA of the CDR3 is TGTGCCAGCAGTGCGGGGTCGGGACAGCCAGTTAAGGTGTACTTC.

The DNA for the CDR3 is TGCGCCAGCAGCTTGGGGGCGGGATACTACGAGCAGTACTTC. Translation gives CASSLGAGYYEQYF. V and J are TRBV5-1 and TRBJ2-7; D may be TRBD2 (6 bases). The CDR3 is 14 residues long. CDR1 is SGHRS, CDR2 YFSETQ, per germline. The V gene lost 0 bases and the J gene lost 3 bases, with 10 bases spanning the gap.

This chain connects TRBV19 to TRBJ1-5; no reliable D call. Deletions cut 0 bases from V and 1 base from J, with 7 bases between. CDR1 and CDR2 from the germline V gene are LNHDA and SQIVND (reference sequence). This CDR3 is built from 15 residues. The CDR3 reads CASSIEGRSNQPQHF. DNA of the CDR3: TGTGCCAGTAGTATAGAAGGTCGCAGCAATCAGCCCCAGCATTTT.

The CDR3 spells CAIKGEGNHNEQFF. CDR3 nucleotides: TGTGCCATCAAAGGTGAGGGGAATCACAATGAGCAGTTCTTC. J is TRBJ2-1 and V is TRBV10-3; D is perhaps TRBD1 or TRBD2 (5 bases each). Trimming took 7 bases from V and 5 from J, leaving 15 bases between them. Germline V gene lookup returns CDR1 ENHRY and CDR2 SYGVKD. CDR3 length equals 14 residues.